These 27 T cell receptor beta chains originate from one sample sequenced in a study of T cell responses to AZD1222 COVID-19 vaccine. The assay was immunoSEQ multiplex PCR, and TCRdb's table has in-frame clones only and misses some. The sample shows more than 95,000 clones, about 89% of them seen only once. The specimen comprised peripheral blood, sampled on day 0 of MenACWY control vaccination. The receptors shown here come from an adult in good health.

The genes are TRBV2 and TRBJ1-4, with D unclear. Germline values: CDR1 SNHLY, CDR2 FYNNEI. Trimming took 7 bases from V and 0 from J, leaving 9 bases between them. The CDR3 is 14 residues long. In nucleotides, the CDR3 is TGTGCCAGCACCTCAAGTGCAACTAATGAAAAACTGTTTTTT. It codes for CASTSSATNEKLFF.

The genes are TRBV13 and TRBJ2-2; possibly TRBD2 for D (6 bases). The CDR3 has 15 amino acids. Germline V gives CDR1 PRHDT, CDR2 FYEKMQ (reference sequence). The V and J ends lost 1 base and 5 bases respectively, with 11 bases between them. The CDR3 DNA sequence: TGTGCCAGCAGCTTAGCGGGAGTAGTAACCGGGGAGCTGTTTTTT. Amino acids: CASSLAGVVTGELFF.

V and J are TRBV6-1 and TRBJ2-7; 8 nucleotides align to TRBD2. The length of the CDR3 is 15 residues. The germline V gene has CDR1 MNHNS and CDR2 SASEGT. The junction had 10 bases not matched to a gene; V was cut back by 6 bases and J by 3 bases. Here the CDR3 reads CASRTREGGGYEQYF. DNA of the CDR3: TGTGCCAGCAGAACCCGGGAGGGGGGCGGCTACGAGCAGTACTTC.

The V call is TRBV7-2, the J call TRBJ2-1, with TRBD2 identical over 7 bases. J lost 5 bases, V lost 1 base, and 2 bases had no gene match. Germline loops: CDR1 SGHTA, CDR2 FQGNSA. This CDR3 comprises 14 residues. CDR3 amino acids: CASSLVTSDNEQFF. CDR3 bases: TGTGCCAGCAGCTTAGTTACTAGCGACAATGAGCAGTTCTTC.

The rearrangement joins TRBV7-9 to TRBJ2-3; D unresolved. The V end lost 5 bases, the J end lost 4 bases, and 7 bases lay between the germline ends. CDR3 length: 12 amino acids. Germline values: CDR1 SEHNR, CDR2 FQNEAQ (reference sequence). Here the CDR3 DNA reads TGTGCCAGCAGCCGCGAGTCAGATACGCAGTATTTT. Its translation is CASSRESDTQYF.

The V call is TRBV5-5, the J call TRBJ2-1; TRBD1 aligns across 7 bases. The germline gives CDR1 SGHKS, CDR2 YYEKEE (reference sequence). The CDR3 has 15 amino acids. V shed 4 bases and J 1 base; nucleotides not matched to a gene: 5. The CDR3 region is CASSLGTDSYNEQFF. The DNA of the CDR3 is TGTGCCAGCAGCCTCGGGACAGATTCCTACAATGAGCAGTTCTTC.

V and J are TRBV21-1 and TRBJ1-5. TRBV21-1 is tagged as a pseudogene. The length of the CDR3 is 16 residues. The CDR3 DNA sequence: TGTGCCAGCAGCAAAGTTGAAGGTAATAGCAATCAGCCCCAGCATTTT. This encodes CASSKVEGNSNQPQHF.

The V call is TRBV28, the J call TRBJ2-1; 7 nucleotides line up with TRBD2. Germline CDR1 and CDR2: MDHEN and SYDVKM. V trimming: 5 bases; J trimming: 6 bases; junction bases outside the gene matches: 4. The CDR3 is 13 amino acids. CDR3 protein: CASSPTSLNEQFF. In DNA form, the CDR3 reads TGTGCCAGCAGTCCGACTAGCCTCAATGAGCAGTTCTTC.

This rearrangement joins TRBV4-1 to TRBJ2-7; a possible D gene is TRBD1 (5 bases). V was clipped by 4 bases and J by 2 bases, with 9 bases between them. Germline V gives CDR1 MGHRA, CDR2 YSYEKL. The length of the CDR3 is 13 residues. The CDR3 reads CASSRDSPYEQYF. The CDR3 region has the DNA TGCGCCAGCAGCCGAGACAGCCCCTACGAGCAGTACTTC.

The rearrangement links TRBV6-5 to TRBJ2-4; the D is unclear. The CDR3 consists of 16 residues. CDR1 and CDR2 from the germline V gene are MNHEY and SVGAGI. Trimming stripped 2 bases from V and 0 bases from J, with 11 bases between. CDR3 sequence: CASSYGRSLAKNIQYF. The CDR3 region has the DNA TGTGCCAGCAGTTACGGCAGGTCCCTAGCCAAAAACATTCAGTACTTC.

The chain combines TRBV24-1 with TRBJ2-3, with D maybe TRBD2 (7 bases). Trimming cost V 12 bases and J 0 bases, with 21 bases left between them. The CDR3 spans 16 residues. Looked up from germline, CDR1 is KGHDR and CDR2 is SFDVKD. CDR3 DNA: TGTGCCCGGGGGGCCTTTTTCCTATCTAGCACAGATACGCAGTATTTT. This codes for CARGAFFLSSTDTQYF.

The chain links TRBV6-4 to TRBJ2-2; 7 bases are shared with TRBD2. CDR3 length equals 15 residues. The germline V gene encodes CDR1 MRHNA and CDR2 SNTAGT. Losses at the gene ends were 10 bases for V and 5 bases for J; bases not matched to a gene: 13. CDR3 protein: CATPVRGEGTGELFF. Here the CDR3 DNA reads TGTGCCACGCCTGTCCGGGGGGAGGGTACCGGGGAGCTGTTTTTT.

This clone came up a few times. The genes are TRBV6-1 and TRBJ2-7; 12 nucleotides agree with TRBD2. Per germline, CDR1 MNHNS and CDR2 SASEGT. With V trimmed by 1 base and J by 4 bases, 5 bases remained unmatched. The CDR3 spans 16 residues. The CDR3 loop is CASSEVTSGSSYEQYF. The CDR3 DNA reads TGTGCCAGCAGTGAAGTGACTAGCGGGAGCTCTTACGAGCAGTACTTC.

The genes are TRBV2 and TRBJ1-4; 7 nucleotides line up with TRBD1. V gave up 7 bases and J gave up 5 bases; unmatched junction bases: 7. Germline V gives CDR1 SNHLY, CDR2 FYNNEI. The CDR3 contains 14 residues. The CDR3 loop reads CASTLQGSNEKLFF. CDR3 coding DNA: TGTGCCAGCACTTTACAGGGGTCGAATGAAAAACTGTTTTTT.

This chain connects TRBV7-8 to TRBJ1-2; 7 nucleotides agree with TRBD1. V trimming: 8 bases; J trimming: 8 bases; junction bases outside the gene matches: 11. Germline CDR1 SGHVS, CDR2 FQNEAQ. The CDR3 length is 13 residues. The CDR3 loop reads CASGVRGDRGYTF. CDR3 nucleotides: TGTGCCAGCGGGGTCAGGGGGGATAGGGGCTACACCTTC.

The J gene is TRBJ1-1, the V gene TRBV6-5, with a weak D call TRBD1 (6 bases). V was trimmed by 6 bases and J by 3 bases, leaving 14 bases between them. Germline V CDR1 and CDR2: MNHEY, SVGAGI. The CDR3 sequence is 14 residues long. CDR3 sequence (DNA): TGTGCCAGCAGCCGCGCGGGGGGGCACACTGAAGCTTTCTTT. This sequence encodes CASSRAGGHTEAFF.

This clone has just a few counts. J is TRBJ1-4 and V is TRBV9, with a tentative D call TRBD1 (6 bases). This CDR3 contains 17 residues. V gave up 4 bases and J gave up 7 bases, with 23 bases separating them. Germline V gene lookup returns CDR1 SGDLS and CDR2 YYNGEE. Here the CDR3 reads CASSSPGDLGQSEKLFF. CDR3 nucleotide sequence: TGTGCCAGCAGCTCCCCAGGGGACTTGGGGCAAAGTGAAAAACTGTTTTTT. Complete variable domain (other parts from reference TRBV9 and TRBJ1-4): DSGVTQTPKHLITATGQRVTLRCSPRSGDLSVYWYQQSLDQGLQFLIQYYNGEERAKGNILERFSAQQFPDLHSELNLSSLELGDSALYFCASSSPGDLGQSEKLFFGSGTQLSVL.

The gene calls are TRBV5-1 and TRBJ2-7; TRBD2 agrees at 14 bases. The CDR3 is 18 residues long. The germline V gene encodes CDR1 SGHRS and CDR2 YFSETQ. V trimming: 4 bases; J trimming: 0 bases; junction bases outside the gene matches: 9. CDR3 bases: TGCGCCAGCAGCCCCGGGACTAGCGGGAGTCCAGTCTCCTACGAGCAGTACTTC. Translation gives CASSPGTSGSPVSYEQYF.

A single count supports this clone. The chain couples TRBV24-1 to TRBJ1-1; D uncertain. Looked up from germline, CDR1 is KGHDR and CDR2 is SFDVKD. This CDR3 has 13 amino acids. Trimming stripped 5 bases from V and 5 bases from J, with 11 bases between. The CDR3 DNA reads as TGTGCCACCAGTGGTGCATGGGGTACTGAAGCTTTCTTT. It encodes CATSGAWGTEAFF.

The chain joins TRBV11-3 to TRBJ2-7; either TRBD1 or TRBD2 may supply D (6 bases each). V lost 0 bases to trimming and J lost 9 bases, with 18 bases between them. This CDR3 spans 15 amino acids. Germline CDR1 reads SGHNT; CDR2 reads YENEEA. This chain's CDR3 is CASSLDTSGAWGQYF. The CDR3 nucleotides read TGTGCCAGCAGCTTAGATACATCGGGGGCCTGGGGGCAGTACTTC.

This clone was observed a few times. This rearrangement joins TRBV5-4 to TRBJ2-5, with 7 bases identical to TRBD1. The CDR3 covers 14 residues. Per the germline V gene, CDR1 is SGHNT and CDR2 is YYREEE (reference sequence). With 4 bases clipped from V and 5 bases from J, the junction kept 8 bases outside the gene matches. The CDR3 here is CASSEPTGRETQYF. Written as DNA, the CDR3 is TGTGCCAGCAGCGAGCCGACAGGGCGCGAGACCCAGTACTTC.

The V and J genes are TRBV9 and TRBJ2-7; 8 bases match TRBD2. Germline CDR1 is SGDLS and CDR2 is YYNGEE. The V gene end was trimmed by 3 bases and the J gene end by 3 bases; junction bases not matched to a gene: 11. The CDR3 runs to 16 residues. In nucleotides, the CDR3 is TGTGCCAGCAGCGCCACCGCGACTAGCGCAATCTACGAGCAGTACTTC. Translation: CASSATATSAIYEQYF. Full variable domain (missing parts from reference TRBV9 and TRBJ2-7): DSGVTQTPKHLITATGQRVTLRCSPRSGDLSVYWYQQSLDQGLQFLIQYYNGEERAKGNILERFSAQQFPDLHSELNLSSLELGDSALYFCASSATATSAIYEQYFGPGTRLTVT.

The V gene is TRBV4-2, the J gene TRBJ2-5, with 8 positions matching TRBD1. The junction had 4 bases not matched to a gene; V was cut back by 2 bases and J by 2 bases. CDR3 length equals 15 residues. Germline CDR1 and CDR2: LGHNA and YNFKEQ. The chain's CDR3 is CASSQITGGQETQYF. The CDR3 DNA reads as TGTGCCAGCAGCCAAATAACAGGGGGACAAGAGACCCAGTACTTC.

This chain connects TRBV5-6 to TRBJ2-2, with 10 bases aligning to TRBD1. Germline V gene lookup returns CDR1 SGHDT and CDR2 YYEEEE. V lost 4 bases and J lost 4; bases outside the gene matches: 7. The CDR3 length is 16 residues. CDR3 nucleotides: TGTGCCAGCAGCAAACAGGGGACAGGGGCCACCGGGGAGCTGTTTTTT. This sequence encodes CASSKQGTGATGELFF.

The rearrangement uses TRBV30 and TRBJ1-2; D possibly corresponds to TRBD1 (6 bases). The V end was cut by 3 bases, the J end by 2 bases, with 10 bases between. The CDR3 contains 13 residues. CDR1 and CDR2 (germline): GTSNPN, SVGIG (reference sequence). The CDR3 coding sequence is TGTGCCTGGAGCGGACAGCAAAACTATGGCTACACCTTC. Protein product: CAWSGQQNYGYTF.

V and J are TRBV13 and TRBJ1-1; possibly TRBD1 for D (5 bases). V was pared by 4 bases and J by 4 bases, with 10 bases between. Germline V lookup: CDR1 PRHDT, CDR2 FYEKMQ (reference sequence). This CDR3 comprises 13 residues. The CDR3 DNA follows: TGTGCCAGCAGCTCTCAGGGAGGCACTGAAGCTTTCTTT. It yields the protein CASSSQGGTEAFF.

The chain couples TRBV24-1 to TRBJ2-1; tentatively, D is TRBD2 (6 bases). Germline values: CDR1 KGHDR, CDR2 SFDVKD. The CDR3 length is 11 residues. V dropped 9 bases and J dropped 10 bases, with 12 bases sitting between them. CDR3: CATGVGREQFF. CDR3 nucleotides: TGTGCCACCGGGGTGGGGAGGGAGCAGTTCTTC.